This T cell receptor (beta chain) was obtained from a study of cytomegalovirus exposure and HLA in healthy donors. Vbeta (60) and Jbeta (13) primers were used in the PCR. The protocol was immunoSEQ multiplex PCR, while the TCRdb copy is restricted to in-frame clones and leaves out a portion. The sample lists about 82,000 clones, around 74% occurring once. This clone was observed a few times. CDR3 length: 16 residues. The trim removed 0 bases at V and 7 bases at J, leaving 6 bases unmatched. Germline V gene data show CDR1 as SGHNT and CDR2 as YENEEA. This TCR was sampled from a woman aged 45-59 years in good health and CMV-seropositive. This chain uses TRBV11-3 with TRBJ2-1, with TRBD2 matching over 10 bases. The sequenced sample was PBMCs. CDR3 sequence (DNA): TGTGCCAGCAGCTTAGAGCTAGCGGGAGTTAGTAATGAGCAGTTCTTC. Encoded protein: CASSLELAGVSNEQFF.